This is a list of T cell receptor beta chains from one sample in a study of blood T cell repertoires in COVID-19. Method: immunoSEQ multiplex PCR; TCRdb's copy keeps in-frame clones and lacks some. The table includes about 230,000 clones, about 85% detected once. The sample taken for sequencing was peripheral blood. These receptors originate from a woman aged 18-29 years who had recovered from COVID-19. CDR3s include the opening cysteine and the closing phenylalanine or tryptophan. A D gene is named only where the DNA matches it firmly. The listing skips clone size in some rows; elsewhere it reads once, few, many or a size class.

TRBJ2-7,TRBV2,-,TRBD2,CASSDGVAGDDEQYF,TGTGCCAGCAGTGATGGGGTAGCGGGAGATGACGAGCAGTACTTC
TRBJ2-2,TRBV7-2,-,-,CASSRTGSTGELFF,TGTGCCAGCAGCCGGACGGGGAGCACCGGGGAGCTGTTTTTT
TRBJ2-1,TRBV5-1,-,-,CASSPGDWLSYNEQFF,TGCGCCAGCAGCCCTGGGGACTGGCTTTCTTACAATGAGCAGTTCTTC
TRBJ2-7,TRBV27,-,TRBD1,CASSLMGQTYEQYF,TGTGCCAGCAGTTTAATGGGACAGACCTACGAGCAGTACTTC
TRBJ2-5,TRBV6-4,-,TRBD2,CASSPLAGGPETQYF,TGTGCCAGCAGTCCACTAGCGGGAGGGCCAGAGACCCAGTACTTC
TRBJ2-5,TRBV5-1,-,TRBD2,CASSLARLAGVETQYF,TGCGCCAGCAGCTTGGCGAGACTAGCGGGAGTAGAGACCCAGTACTTC
TRBJ1-1,TRBV14,few,-,CASSPDGGPREAFF,TGTGCCAGCAGCCCAGACGGGGGGCCTCGTGAAGCTTTCTTT
TRBJ2-7,TRBV30,-,TRBD2,CAWKRGGEQYF,TGTGCCTGGAAGCGGGGTGGAGAGCAGTACTTC
TRBJ1-5,TRBV5-1,-,TRBD1,CASSLTTGEGNQPQHF,TGCGCCAGCAGCCTAACCACAGGGGAAGGCAATCAGCCCCAGCATTTT
TRBJ2-1,TRBV4-1,-,-,CASSREGNEQFF,TGCGCCAGCAGCCGTGAGGGAAATGAGCAGTTCTTC
TRBJ1-2,TRBV19,-,-,CASLGDWGYTF,TGTGCCAGTCTTGGAGACTGGGGCTACACCTTC
TRBJ1-5,TRBV18,-,-,CASSPSSDQPQHF,TGTGCCAGCTCACCAAGTTCGGATCAGCCCCAGCATTTT
TRBJ1-1,TRBV7-9,-,-,CASSLFSTEAFF,TGTGCCAGCAGCCTCTTTAGTACTGAAGCTTTCTTT
TRBJ1-2,TRBV6-5,-,-,CASRQHSFFNYGYTF,TGTGCCAGCAGACAACACAGTTTTTTTAACTATGGCTACACCTTC
TRBJ1-2,TRBV4-3,-,-,CASSQGTEIDYGYTF,TGCGCCAGCAGCCAAGGGACAGAGATTGATTATGGCTACACCTTC
TRBJ2-7,TRBV4-3,-,TRBD1,CASSQVGTGMEEQYF,TGCGCCAGCAGCCAAGTCGGGACAGGGATGGAGGAGCAGTACTTC
TRBJ1-2,TRBV19,few,-,CASTSGYGYTF,TGTGCCAGTACTAGTGGCTATGGCTACACCTTC
TRBJ2-7,TRBV29-1,few,-,CSVGIEGYYEQYF,TGCAGCGTTGGGATAGAGGGCTACTACGAGCAGTACTTC
TRBJ2-3,TRBV11-3,once,-,CASSLGTGTDTQYF,TGTGCCAGCAGCTTAGGGACAGGCACAGATACGCAGTATTTT
TRBJ2-1,TRBV11-1,-,-,CASSLGSSTEQFF,TGTGCCAGCAGCTTAGGTTCTAGCACTGAGCAGTTCTTC
TRBJ1-1,TRBV30,few,TRBD1,CAWKKTGTGEAFF,TGTGCCTGGAAAAAAACAGGGACAGGTGAAGCTTTCTTT
TRBJ2-1,TRBV6-2/TRBV6-3,-,-,CASSYALAAAYNEQFF,TGTGCCAGCAGTTACGCATTAGCCGCCGCCTACAATGAGCAGTTCTTC
TRBJ2-7,TRBV7-9,-,TRBD1,CASSLKPGQGAREQYF,TGTGCCAGCAGCTTAAAACCGGGACAGGGGGCTCGCGAGCAGTACTTC